A selection of T cell receptor beta chains follows, all from one sample in a study of shared clonotypes between healthy human individuals. Produced via immunoSEQ multiplex PCR; TCRdb's table is partial and in-frame only. This table has some 1,400,000 clones, roughly 97% appearing once. The sample was naive CD4+ T cells sorted from blood. Receptor source: a man younger than 45 in good health. The CDR3 runs from the conserved cysteine through the conserved F or W. Each record gives: CDR3 protein, CDR3 DNA, clone size, D gene, V gene, J gene. The D gene is left open where the match is weak. Clone size appears in some rows only: once, few, many, or a class for an expanded clone.

CDR3 protein: CASSLLQGMNTEAFF; CDR3 DNA: TGTGCCAGCAGTTTACTTCAGGGAATGAACACTGAAGCTTTCTTT; clone size: NA; D gene: NA; V gene: TRBV27; J gene: TRBJ1-1
CDR3 protein: CASSLARESGELFF; CDR3 DNA: TGTGCCAGCAGCTTAGCGCGGGAGTCCGGGGAGCTGTTTTTT; clone size: NA; D gene: TRBD2; V gene: TRBV7-8; J gene: TRBJ2-2
CDR3 protein: CASRTGGAYEQYF; CDR3 DNA: TGTGCCAGCAGGACAGGGGGCGCCTACGAGCAGTACTTC; clone size: NA; D gene: TRBD1; V gene: TRBV6-1; J gene: TRBJ2-7
CDR3 protein: CASYTTDTSSYNEQFF; CDR3 DNA: TGTGCCAGCTACACTACAGACACAAGCTCCTACAATGAGCAGTTCTTC; clone size: NA; D gene: NA; V gene: TRBV18; J gene: TRBJ2-1
CDR3 protein: CASSTQGRNEQFF; CDR3 DNA: TGCGCCAGCAGCACTCAGGGTAGAAATGAGCAGTTCTTC; clone size: NA; D gene: NA; V gene: TRBV5-1; J gene: TRBJ2-1
CDR3 protein: CASKGIRGTDTQYF; CDR3 DNA: TGTGCCAGCAAGGGAATAAGGGGCACAGATACGCAGTATTTT; clone size: NA; D gene: NA; V gene: TRBV27; J gene: TRBJ2-3
CDR3 protein: CASSLPGRRDSENTGELFF; CDR3 DNA: TGTGCCAGCAGCTTACCCGGAAGAAGGGACTCCGAAAACACCGGGGAGCTGTTTTTT; clone size: NA; D gene: NA; V gene: TRBV7-6; J gene: TRBJ2-2
CDR3 protein: CASSLYQGKTGELFF; CDR3 DNA: TGTGCCAGCAGCTTGTATCAGGGGAAAACCGGGGAGCTGTTTTTT; clone size: NA; D gene: NA; V gene: TRBV5-6; J gene: TRBJ2-2
CDR3 protein: CSVGADTQYF; CDR3 DNA: TGCAGCGTTGGAGCGGATACGCAGTATTTT; clone size: NA; D gene: NA; V gene: TRBV29-1; J gene: TRBJ2-3
CDR3 protein: CASSKRQETPYEQYF; CDR3 DNA: TGTGCCAGCAGCAAAAGACAAGAAACTCCTTACGAGCAGTACTTC; clone size: NA; D gene: NA; V gene: TRBV7-2; J gene: TRBJ2-7
CDR3 protein: CASSPGTDSGTGELFF; CDR3 DNA: TGCGCCAGCAGCCCGGGGACGGACTCGGGCACCGGGGAGCTGTTTTTT; clone size: NA; D gene: NA; V gene: TRBV5-1; J gene: TRBJ2-2
CDR3 protein: CASRDRGAGANVLTF; CDR3 DNA: TGTGCCAGCAGGGACAGGGGCGCTGGGGCCAACGTCCTGACTTTC; clone size: NA; D gene: TRBD1; V gene: TRBV6-5; J gene: TRBJ2-6
CDR3 protein: CASSLEAGRADNEQFF; CDR3 DNA: TGTGCCAGCAGCTTAGAGGCCGGGAGAGCGGACAATGAGCAGTTCTTC; clone size: once; D gene: NA; V gene: TRBV7-9; J gene: TRBJ2-1
CDR3 protein: CASGNSGRSPDTQYF; CDR3 DNA: TGCGCCAGCGGAAATAGCGGGAGGTCCCCAGATACGCAGTATTTT; clone size: NA; D gene: TRBD2; V gene: TRBV5-1; J gene: TRBJ2-3
CDR3 protein: CASSPPLAPTYEQYF; CDR3 DNA: TGTGCCAGCAGCCCCCCGTTGGCGCCGACCTACGAGCAGTACTTC; clone size: NA; D gene: NA; V gene: TRBV9; J gene: TRBJ2-7
CDR3 protein: CASSLWVGNQPQHF; CDR3 DNA: TGTGCCAGCAGTTTATGGGTCGGCAATCAGCCCCAGCATTTT; clone size: NA; D gene: NA; V gene: TRBV28; J gene: TRBJ1-5
CDR3 protein: CASSRRGGSNEKLFF; CDR3 DNA: TGTGCCAGTAGTAGGAGGGGCGGATCTAATGAAAAACTGTTTTTT; clone size: NA; D gene: NA; V gene: TRBV19; J gene: TRBJ1-4
CDR3 protein: CASSPKARRVYEQYF; CDR3 DNA: TGTGCCAGCTCACCAAAGGCGCGGAGAGTCTACGAGCAGTACTTC; clone size: NA; D gene: NA; V gene: TRBV18; J gene: TRBJ2-7
CDR3 protein: CASSQVADPGELFF; CDR3 DNA: TGTGCCAGCAGCCAAGTCGCTGATCCGGGGGAGCTGTTTTTT; clone size: NA; D gene: NA; V gene: TRBV4-2; J gene: TRBJ2-2
CDR3 protein: CASSLVGLAVSYEQYF; CDR3 DNA: TGTGCCAGCAGCTTAGTAGGCCTAGCGGTTTCCTACGAGCAGTACTTC; clone size: NA; D gene: TRBD2; V gene: TRBV7-2; J gene: TRBJ2-7
CDR3 protein: CATSRGGTNEKLFF; CDR3 DNA: TGTGCCACCAGCAGAGGGGGGACGAATGAAAAACTGTTTTTT; clone size: NA; D gene: NA; V gene: TRBV15; J gene: TRBJ1-4
CDR3 protein: CASSNIGQPASYEQYF; CDR3 DNA: TGTGCCAGCAGCAATATAGGACAGCCGGCATCCTACGAGCAGTACTTC; clone size: NA; D gene: NA; V gene: TRBV21-1; J gene: TRBJ2-7
CDR3 protein: CASSMTSGNYEQYF; CDR3 DNA: TGTGCCAGCAGCATGACTAGTGGGAATTACGAGCAGTACTTC; clone size: NA; D gene: NA; V gene: TRBV7-9; J gene: TRBJ2-7
CDR3 protein: CARSLDPGETDTQYF; CDR3 DNA: TGTGCCAGAAGCTTGGACCCGGGGGAGACAGATACGCAGTATTTT; clone size: NA; D gene: NA; V gene: TRBV5-3; J gene: TRBJ2-3
CDR3 protein: CASSPRGRTTAQFF; CDR3 DNA: TGTGCCAGCAGCCCCCGGGGGCGGACTACGGCGCAGTTCTTC; clone size: NA; D gene: NA; V gene: TRBV7-2; J gene: TRBJ2-1
CDR3 protein: CASSDPRRAQFF; CDR3 DNA: TGTGCCAGCAGTGATCCTCGACGGGCCCAGTTCTTC; clone size: NA; D gene: NA; V gene: TRBV25-1; J gene: TRBJ2-1
CDR3 protein: CASSVEVWASQGTEQFF; CDR3 DNA: TGTGCCAGCAGCGTAGAAGTGTGGGCTAGCCAGGGGACTGAGCAGTTCTTC; clone size: NA; D gene: NA; V gene: TRBV9; J gene: TRBJ2-1
CDR3 protein: CAWSKEGQGKEDEQYF; CDR3 DNA: TGTGCCTGGAGTAAAGAGGGACAGGGTAAAGAGGACGAGCAGTACTTC; clone size: NA; D gene: TRBD1; V gene: TRBV30; J gene: TRBJ2-7
CDR3 protein: CASSPDMYSNQPQHF; CDR3 DNA: TGTGCCAGCAGCCCGGACATGTATAGCAATCAGCCCCAGCATTTT; clone size: NA; D gene: NA; V gene: TRBV7-9; J gene: TRBJ1-5
CDR3 protein: CASSTGTSVRIYEQYF; CDR3 DNA: TGTGCCAGCAGCACCGGGACTAGCGTAAGAATCTACGAGCAGTACTTC; clone size: NA; D gene: TRBD2; V gene: TRBV7-9; J gene: TRBJ2-7
CDR3 protein: CASSEAGQGFYTF; CDR3 DNA: TGTGCCAGCAGTGAAGCTGGACAGGGTTTCTACACCTTC; clone size: NA; D gene: TRBD1; V gene: TRBV6-1; J gene: TRBJ1-2
CDR3 protein: CATSRDRATNQPQHF; CDR3 DNA: TGTGCCACCAGCAGAGATCGGGCTACGAATCAGCCCCAGCATTTT; clone size: NA; D gene: NA; V gene: TRBV15; J gene: TRBJ1-5
CDR3 protein: CASSKGRLREAFF; CDR3 DNA: TGTGCCAGCAGCAAAGGGCGCCTGCGGGAAGCTTTCTTT; clone size: NA; D gene: NA; V gene: TRBV21-1; J gene: TRBJ1-1
CDR3 protein: CASSAEDRVNQPQHF; CDR3 DNA: TGTGCCAGCAGCGCCGAGGACAGGGTAAATCAGCCCCAGCATTTT; clone size: once; D gene: TRBD1; V gene: TRBV9; J gene: TRBJ1-5
CDR3 protein: CASSLLGGIEKLFF; CDR3 DNA: TGTGCCAGCAGCTTATTGGGGGGAATTGAAAAACTGTTTTTT; clone size: NA; D gene: NA; V gene: TRBV7-2; J gene: TRBJ1-4
CDR3 protein: CAISQPPGLAGVYEQYF; CDR3 DNA: TGTGCCATCAGTCAACCCCCGGGACTAGCGGGAGTCTACGAGCAGTACTTC; clone size: NA; D gene: TRBD2; V gene: TRBV10-3; J gene: TRBJ2-7
CDR3 protein: CASSFSGIEYIDNEQFF; CDR3 DNA: TGTGCCAGCAGTTTTAGCGGGATTGAGTATATAGACAATGAGCAGTTCTTC; clone size: NA; D gene: TRBD2; V gene: TRBV28; J gene: TRBJ2-1
CDR3 protein: CASRPGAYNEQFF; CDR3 DNA: TGTGCCAGTCGCCCCGGGGCGTACAATGAGCAGTTCTTC; clone size: NA; D gene: NA; V gene: TRBV19; J gene: TRBJ2-1
CDR3 protein: CASSVDPYTDTQYF; CDR3 DNA: TGTGCCAGCAGCGTAGACCCTTACACAGATACGCAGTATTTT; clone size: once; D gene: NA; V gene: TRBV9; J gene: TRBJ2-3
CDR3 protein: CASSLGAVTDTQYF; CDR3 DNA: TGCGCCAGCAGCTTGGGGGCGGTCACAGATACGCAGTATTTT; clone size: NA; D gene: NA; V gene: TRBV5-1; J gene: TRBJ2-3